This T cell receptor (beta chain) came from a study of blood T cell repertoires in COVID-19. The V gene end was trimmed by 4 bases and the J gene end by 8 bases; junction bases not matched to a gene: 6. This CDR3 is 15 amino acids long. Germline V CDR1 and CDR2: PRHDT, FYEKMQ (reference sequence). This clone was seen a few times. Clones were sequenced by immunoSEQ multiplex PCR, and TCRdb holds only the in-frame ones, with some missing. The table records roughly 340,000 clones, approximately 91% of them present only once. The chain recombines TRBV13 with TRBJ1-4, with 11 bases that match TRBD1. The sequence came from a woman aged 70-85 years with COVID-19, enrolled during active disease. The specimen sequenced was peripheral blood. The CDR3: CASSSGGTGGEKLFF. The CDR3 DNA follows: TGTGCCAGCAGCTCCGGAGGGACAGGGGGAGAAAAACTGTTTTTT. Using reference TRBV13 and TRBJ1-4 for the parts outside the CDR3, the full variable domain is AAGVIQSPRHLIKEKRETATLKCYPIPRHDTVYWYQQGPGQDPQFLISFYEKMQSDKGSIPDRFSAQQFSDYHSELNMSSLELGDSALYFCASSSGGTGGEKLFFGSGTQLSVL.